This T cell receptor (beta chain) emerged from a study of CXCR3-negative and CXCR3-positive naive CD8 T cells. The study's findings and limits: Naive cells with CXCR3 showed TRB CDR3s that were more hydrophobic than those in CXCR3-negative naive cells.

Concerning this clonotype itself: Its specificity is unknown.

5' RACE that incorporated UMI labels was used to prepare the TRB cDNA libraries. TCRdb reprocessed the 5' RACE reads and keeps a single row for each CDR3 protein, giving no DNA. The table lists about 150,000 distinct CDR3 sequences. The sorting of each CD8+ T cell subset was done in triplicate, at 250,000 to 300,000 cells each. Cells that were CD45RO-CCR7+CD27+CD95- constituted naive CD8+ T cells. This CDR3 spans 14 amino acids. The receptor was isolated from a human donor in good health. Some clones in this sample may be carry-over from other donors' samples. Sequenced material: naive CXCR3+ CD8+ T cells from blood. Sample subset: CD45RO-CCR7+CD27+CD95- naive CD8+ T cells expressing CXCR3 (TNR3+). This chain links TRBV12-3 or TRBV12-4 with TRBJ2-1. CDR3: CASSFGVEYNEQFF.